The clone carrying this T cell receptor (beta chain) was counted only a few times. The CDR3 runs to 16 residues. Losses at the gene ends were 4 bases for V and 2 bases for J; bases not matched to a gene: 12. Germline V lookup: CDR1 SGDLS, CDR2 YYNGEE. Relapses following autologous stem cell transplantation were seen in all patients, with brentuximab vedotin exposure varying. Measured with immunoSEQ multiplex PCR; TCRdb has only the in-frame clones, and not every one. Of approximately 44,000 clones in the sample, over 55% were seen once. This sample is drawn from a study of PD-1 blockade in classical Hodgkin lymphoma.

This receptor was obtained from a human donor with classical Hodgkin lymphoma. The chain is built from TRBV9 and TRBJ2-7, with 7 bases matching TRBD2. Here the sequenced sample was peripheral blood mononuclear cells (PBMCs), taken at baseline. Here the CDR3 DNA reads TGTGCCAGCAGCCCCTACGTTTCGGGGGGTCCCTACGAGCAGTACTTC. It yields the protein CASSPYVSGGPYEQYF.